Here is one T cell receptor (beta chain) with its context. The PCR was carried out with 60 Vbeta primers and 13 Jbeta primers. The protocol was immunoSEQ multiplex PCR, while the TCRdb copy is restricted to in-frame clones and leaves out a portion. This table has around 140,000 clones, around four fifths appearing once. This CDR3 is built from 18 residues. Germline CDR1 and CDR2: SEHNR and FQNEAQ (reference sequence). V gave up 1 base and J gave up 4 bases; unmatched junction bases: 11. The data derive from a study of cytomegalovirus exposure and HLA in healthy donors. The TCR originated in a man aged 25-45 years in good health and CMV-seropositive. Sequencing input: PBMCs. The V call is TRBV7-9, the J call TRBJ2-1; TRBD2 aligns across 9 bases. CDR3 nucleotides: TGTGCCAGCAGCTTAGGAAGCCTAGCGGGAAGAACTTACAATGAGCAGTTCTTC. It encodes CASSLGSLAGRTYNEQFF.